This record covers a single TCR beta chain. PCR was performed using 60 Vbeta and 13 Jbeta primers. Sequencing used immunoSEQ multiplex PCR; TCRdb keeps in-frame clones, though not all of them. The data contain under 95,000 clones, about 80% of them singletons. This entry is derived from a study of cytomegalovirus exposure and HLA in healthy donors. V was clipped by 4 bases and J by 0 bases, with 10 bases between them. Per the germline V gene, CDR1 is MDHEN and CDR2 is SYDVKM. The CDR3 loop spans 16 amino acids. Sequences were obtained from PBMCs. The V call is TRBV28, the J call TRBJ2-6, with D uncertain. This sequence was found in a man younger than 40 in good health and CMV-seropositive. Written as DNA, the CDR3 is TGTGCCAGCAGTTCCCCCCCCGGCTCTGGGGCCAACGTCCTGACTTTC. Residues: CASSSPPGSGANVLTF.